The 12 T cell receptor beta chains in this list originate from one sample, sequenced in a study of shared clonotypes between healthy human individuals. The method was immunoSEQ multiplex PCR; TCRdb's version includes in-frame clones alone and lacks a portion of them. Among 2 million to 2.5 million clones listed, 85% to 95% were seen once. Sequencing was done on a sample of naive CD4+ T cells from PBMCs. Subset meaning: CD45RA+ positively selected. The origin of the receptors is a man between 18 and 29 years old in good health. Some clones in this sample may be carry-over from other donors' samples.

The CDR3 DNA reads as TGCGCCAGCAGCCCCGACAGGGGGCTGGGCTACGAGCAGTACTTC. Translated: CASSPDRGLGYEQYF. The chain employs TRBV5-1 and TRBJ2-7; 10 nucleotides agree with TRBD1. Trimming took 4 bases from V and 3 from J; bases not matched to a gene: 7. Germline-derived CDR1 and CDR2 are SGHRS and YFSETQ. The CDR3 is 15 residues long.

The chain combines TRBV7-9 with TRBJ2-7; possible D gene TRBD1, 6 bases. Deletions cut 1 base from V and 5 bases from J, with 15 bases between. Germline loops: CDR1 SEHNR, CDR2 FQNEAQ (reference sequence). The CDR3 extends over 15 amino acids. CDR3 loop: CASSLGGQGRNEQYF. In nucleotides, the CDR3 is TGTGCCAGCAGCTTAGGCGGTCAGGGGCGGAACGAGCAGTACTTC.

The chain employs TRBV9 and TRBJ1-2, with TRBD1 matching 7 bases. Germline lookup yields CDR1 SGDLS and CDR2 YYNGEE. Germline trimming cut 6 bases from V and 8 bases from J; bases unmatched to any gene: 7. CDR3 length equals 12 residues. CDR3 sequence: CASTTGPWGYTF. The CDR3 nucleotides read TGTGCCAGCACGACAGGGCCTTGGGGCTACACCTTC.

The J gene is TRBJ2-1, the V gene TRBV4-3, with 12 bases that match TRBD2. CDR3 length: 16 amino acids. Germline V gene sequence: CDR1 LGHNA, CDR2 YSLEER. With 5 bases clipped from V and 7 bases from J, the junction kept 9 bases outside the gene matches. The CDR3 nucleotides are TGCGCCAGCAGCGGAAGGACTAGCGGGATTTTGAATGAGCAGTTCTTC. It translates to CASSGRTSGILNEQFF.

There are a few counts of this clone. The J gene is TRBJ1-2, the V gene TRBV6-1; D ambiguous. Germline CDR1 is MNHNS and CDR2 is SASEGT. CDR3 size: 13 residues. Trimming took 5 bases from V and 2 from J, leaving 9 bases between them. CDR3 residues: CASSSLQNYGYTF. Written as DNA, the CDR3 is TGTGCCAGCAGTAGTTTGCAGAACTATGGCTACACCTTC.

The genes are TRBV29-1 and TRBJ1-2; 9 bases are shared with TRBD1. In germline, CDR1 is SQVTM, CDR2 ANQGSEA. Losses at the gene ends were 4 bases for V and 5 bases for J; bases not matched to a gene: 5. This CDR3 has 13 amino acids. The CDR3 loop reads CSVGGTGLYGYTF. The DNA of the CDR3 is TGCAGCGTTGGGGGGACAGGGCTATATGGCTACACCTTC.

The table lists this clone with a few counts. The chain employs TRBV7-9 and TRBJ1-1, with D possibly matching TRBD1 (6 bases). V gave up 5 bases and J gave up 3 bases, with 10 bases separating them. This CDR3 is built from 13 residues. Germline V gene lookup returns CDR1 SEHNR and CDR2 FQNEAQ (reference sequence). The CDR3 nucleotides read TGTGCCAGCAGCATAGGGGGAGACACTGAAGCTTTCTTT. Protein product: CASSIGGDTEAFF.

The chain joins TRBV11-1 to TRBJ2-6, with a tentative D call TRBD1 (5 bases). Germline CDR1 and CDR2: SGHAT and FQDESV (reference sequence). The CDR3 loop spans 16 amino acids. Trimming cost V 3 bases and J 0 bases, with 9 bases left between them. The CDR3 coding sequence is TGTGCCAGCAGCTTCGCAACAGGCTCTGGGGCCAACGTCCTGACTTTC. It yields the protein CASSFATGSGANVLTF. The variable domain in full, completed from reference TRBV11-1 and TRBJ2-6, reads EAEVAQSPRYKITEKSQAVAFWCDPISGHATLYWYRQILGQGPELLVQFQDESVVDDSQLPKDRFSAERLKGVDSTLKIQPAELGDSAMYLCASSFATGSGANVLTFGAGSRLTVL.

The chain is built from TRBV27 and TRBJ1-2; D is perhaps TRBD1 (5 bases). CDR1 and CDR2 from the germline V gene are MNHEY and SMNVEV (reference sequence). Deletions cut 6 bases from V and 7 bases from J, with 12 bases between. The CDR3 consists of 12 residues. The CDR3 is CASSASRGGYTF. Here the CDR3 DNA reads TGTGCCAGCAGCGCGTCAAGGGGTGGCTACACCTTC.

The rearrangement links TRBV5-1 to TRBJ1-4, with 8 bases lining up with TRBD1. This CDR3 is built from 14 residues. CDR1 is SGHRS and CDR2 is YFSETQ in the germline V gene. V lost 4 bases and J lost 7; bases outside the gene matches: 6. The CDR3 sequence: CASSVRQGAEKLFF. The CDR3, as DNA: TGCGCCAGCAGCGTCAGGCAGGGGGCTGAAAAACTGTTTTTT. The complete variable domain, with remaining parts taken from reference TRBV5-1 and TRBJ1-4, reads KAGVTQTPRYLIKTRGQQVTLSCSPISGHRSVSWYQQTPGQGLQFLFEYFSETQRNKGNFPGRFSGRQFSNSRSEMNVSTLELGDSALYLCASSVRQGAEKLFFGSGTQLSVL.

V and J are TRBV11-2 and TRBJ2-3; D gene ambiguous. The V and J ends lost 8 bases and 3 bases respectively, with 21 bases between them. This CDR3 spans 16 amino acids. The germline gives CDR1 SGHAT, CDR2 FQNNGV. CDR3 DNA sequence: TGTGCCAGCGGATTAATAACCGGAGTCCCGACAGATACGCAGTATTTT. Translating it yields CASGLITGVPTDTQYF.

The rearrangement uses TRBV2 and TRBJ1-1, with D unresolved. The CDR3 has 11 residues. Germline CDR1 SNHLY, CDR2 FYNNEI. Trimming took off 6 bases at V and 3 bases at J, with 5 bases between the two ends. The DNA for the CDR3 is TGTGCCAGCAGCAAGGACACTGAAGCTTTCTTT. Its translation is CASSKDTEAFF.